The 18 T cell receptor beta chains reported below all come from one sample, sequenced in a study of blood T cell repertoires in COVID-19. This table comes from immunoSEQ multiplex PCR, and its TCRdb copy is limited to in-frame clones, with some not included. In the table there are 250,000 or so clones, approximately 89% of which are singletons. Sequencing input: PBMCs or T cells enriched from blood (not recorded which). These receptors all stem from a man aged 40-50 years who had been exposed to COVID-19.

The rearrangement links TRBV7-9 to TRBJ2-1; the D gene is possibly TRBD2 (6 bases). The germline CDR1 and CDR2 sequences are SEHNR and FQNEAQ (reference sequence). The CDR3 runs to 14 residues. The V end lost 5 bases, the J end lost 7 bases, and 15 bases lay between the germline ends. The CDR3 protein is CASSLSGASNEQFF. CDR3 DNA sequence: TGTGCCAGCAGCCTTTCGGGAGCATCTAATGAGCAGTTCTTC. Combining the CDR3 with reference TRBV7-9 and TRBJ2-1 gives the whole variable domain DTGVSQNPRHKITKRGQNVTFRCDPISEHNRLYWYRQTLGQGPEFLTYFQNEAQLEKSRLLSDRFSAERPKGSFSTLEIQRTEQGDSAMYLCASSLSGASNEQFFGPGTRLTVL.

The chain uses TRBV7-2 and TRBJ1-6; D ambiguous. The CDR3 spans 14 residues. The V and J ends lost 4 bases and 6 bases respectively, with 10 bases between them. Germline-derived CDR1 and CDR2 are SGHTA and FQGNSA. This CDR3 reads CASSSDGINSPLHF. The CDR3 nucleotides read TGTGCCAGCAGCTCGGACGGGATTAATTCACCCCTCCACTTT. The full variable domain, rest sourced from reference TRBV7-2 and TRBJ1-6, is GAGVSQSPSNKVTEKGKDVELRCDPISGHTALYWYRQSLGQGLEFLIYFQGNSAPDKSGLPSDRFSAERTGGSVSTLTIQRTQQEDSAVYLCASSSDGINSPLHFGNGTRLTVT.

This chain uses TRBV7-6 with TRBJ2-2; the match to TRBD1 covers 7 bases. Trimming removed 2 bases from V and 0 bases from J; junction bases left unmatched: 0. Germline assignment: CDR1 SGHVS and CDR2 FNYEAQ. The CDR3 loop spans 15 amino acids. The CDR3 reads CASSLQGANTGELFF. Here the CDR3 DNA reads TGTGCCAGCAGCTTACAGGGGGCGAACACCGGGGAGCTGTTTTTT.

V gene TRBV11-2 combines with J gene TRBJ1-6, with TRBD1 matching 7 bases. The germline gives CDR1 SGHAT, CDR2 FQNNGV. J lost 0 bases, V lost 3 bases, and 8 bases had no gene match. The CDR3 is 18 residues long. The CDR3 nucleotides are TGTGCCAGCAGCTTCCCGGACAGGTCGAGCTCCTATAATTCACCCCTCCACTTT. This translates into CASSFPDRSSSYNSPLHF.

This clone was observed a handful of times. This chain links TRBV7-8 with TRBJ1-2; 11 positions agree with TRBD1. Per the germline V gene, CDR1 is SGHVS and CDR2 is FQNEAQ. The CDR3 length is 16 residues. V was clipped by 1 base and J by 3 bases; unmatched bases: 4. This chain's CDR3 is CASSLVGTGGDYGYTF. The CDR3, as DNA: TGTGCCAGCAGCTTAGTTGGGACAGGGGGAGACTATGGCTACACCTTC.

V usage is TRBV15 and J usage is TRBJ1-5; D is undetermined. The germline V gene has CDR1 LNHNV and CDR2 YYDKDF (reference sequence). There are 13 residues in the CDR3. V gave up 4 bases and J gave up 10 bases, with 14 bases separating them. CDR3 nucleotide sequence: TGTGCCACCAGCACCCGCGTGAATCTTCCCCAGCATTTT. It yields the protein CATSTRVNLPQHF.

The CDR3 sequence: CASSQGGASPYEQYF. The CDR3 coding sequence is TGTGCCAGTAGCCAAGGAGGAGCTTCCCCCTACGAGCAGTACTTC. J is TRBJ2-7 and V is TRBV19; maybe TRBD2 (5 bases). The CDR3 spans 15 residues. V was clipped by 6 bases and J by 2 bases, with 17 bases between them. Germline CDR1 LNHDA, CDR2 SQIVND (reference sequence).

The CDR3, as DNA: TGTGCCAGCAGCCCAAGTATCCGGTATGAGCAGTTCTTC. This gives the protein CASSPSIRYEQFF. The gene calls are TRBV7-2 and TRBJ2-1; D unclear. The germline V and J ends were trimmed by 5 bases and 8 bases, with 13 bases remaining between them. The CDR3 is 13 residues long. Germline V CDR1 and CDR2: SGHTA, FQGNSA.

The chain combines TRBV30 with TRBJ1-1; D may be TRBD1 (5 bases). V lost 5 bases, J lost 4 bases, and 8 bases lay in between. The CDR3 spans 11 residues. The germline V gene has CDR1 GTSNPN and CDR2 SVGIG (reference sequence). For the CDR3, the DNA is TGTGCCTGGGGGGCGGCCACTGAAGCTTTCTTT. Its translation is CAWGAATEAFF.

J is TRBJ2-2 and V is TRBV5-4, with a possible D match to TRBD2 (5 bases). Germline V CDR1 and CDR2: SGHNT, YYREEE (reference sequence). This CDR3 comprises 16 residues. V was pared by 3 bases and J by 0 bases, with 12 bases between. In DNA form, the CDR3 reads TGTGCCAGCAGCTCGCCCGGGGTTCCGAACACCGGGGAGCTGTTTTTT. It codes for CASSSPGVPNTGELFF.

The V gene is TRBV6-6, the J gene TRBJ1-4, with a possible D match to TRBD1 (5 bases). From germline, CDR1 is MNHNY and CDR2 SVGAGI (reference sequence). The CDR3 is 13 amino acids. V was pared by 7 bases and J by 7 bases, with 13 bases between. The CDR3 nucleotides read TGTGCCAGCACCGGCGGAGGGGCTGAAAAACTGTTTTTT. This translates into CASTGGGAEKLFF.

The V gene is TRBV4-1, the J gene TRBJ1-2, with a weak D call TRBD1 (6 bases). This CDR3 comprises 17 residues. Germline CDR1 reads MGHRA; CDR2 reads YSYEKL. The germline V and J ends were trimmed by 0 bases and 6 bases, with 20 bases remaining between them. CDR3 amino acids: CASSQDKYRERPNGYTF. The CDR3 DNA sequence: TGCGCCAGCAGCCAAGATAAATACAGGGAGCGTCCGAATGGCTACACCTTC.

J is TRBJ1-1 and V is TRBV9; D is possibly TRBD1 (5 bases). Germline CDR1 is SGDLS and CDR2 is YYNGEE. Trimming pared 2 bases from V and 1 base from J, leaving 12 bases between. The CDR3 is 15 residues long. The CDR3 sequence is CASSVGDSPNTEAFF. The CDR3, as DNA: TGTGCCAGCAGCGTCGGAGACAGCCCGAACACTGAAGCTTTCTTT.

In DNA form, the CDR3 reads TGTGCCAGCAGCAAAGGTCGAACAGGGGATTACAATGAGCAGTTCTTC. This codes for CASSKGRTGDYNEQFF. This chain connects TRBV21-1 to TRBJ2-1; the table's TRBD1 call for D was not verified on the DNA. TRBV21-1 is recorded as a pseudogene. The CDR3 is 16 residues long.

The chain has TRBV12-5 and TRBJ1-4; D unclear. Germline V gives CDR1 LGHNT, CDR2 FRNRAP. The CDR3 loop spans 16 amino acids. Trimming stripped 3 bases from V and 0 bases from J, with 11 bases between. The chain's CDR3 is CASGFSTVPTNEKLFF. DNA for the CDR3: TGTGCTAGTGGTTTCTCTACAGTCCCAACTAATGAAAAACTGTTTTTT.

The chain combines TRBV4-1 with TRBJ2-7; D is perhaps TRBD1 (7 bases). The ends were cut back, 6 bases at V and 0 bases at J, with 15 bases in the middle. The CDR3 has 15 amino acids. The V gene's germline CDR1 is MGHRA and CDR2 YSYEKL. The CDR3 spells CASSHQGGSSYEQYF. In nucleotides, the CDR3 is TGCGCCAGCAGTCACCAGGGGGGCAGCTCCTACGAGCAGTACTTC.

CDR3 sequence: CASRIKSNYGYTF. CDR3 nucleotides: TGTGCCAGTAGGATTAAGAGTAACTATGGCTACACCTTC. The rearrangement links TRBV19 to TRBJ1-2; D remains ambiguous. V was pared by 6 bases and J by 1 base, with 9 bases between. The CDR3 loop spans 13 amino acids. Per germline, CDR1 LNHDA and CDR2 SQIVND (reference sequence).

V is TRBV2 and J is TRBJ2-5; 11 nucleotides line up with TRBD1. V was pared by 6 bases and J by 5 bases, with 8 bases of the junction left unmatched. The germline V gene encodes CDR1 SNHLY and CDR2 FYNNEI. The CDR3 covers 15 residues. The CDR3 spells CASSLGQGGRETQYF. In DNA form, the CDR3 reads TGTGCCAGCAGCTTGGGACAGGGGGGTCGGGAGACCCAGTACTTC.